The entry that follows covers one T cell receptor beta chain sequence. What it binds is unknown. A single base separates this from a much larger clone, so it may be a read error. No conserved phenylalanine or tryptophan is present at the end of the CDR3, so a read error is the likely explanation. The blood RNA (from unsorted whole blood) was obtained, and germline DNA was also extracted. The data were taken from a study of tumor-infiltrating lymphocytes in primary liver carcinoma. A primer matching the constant region was used to make TCR beta cDNA from about 500 ng of total RNA. Three-round nested multiplex PCR performed with slightly modified ARM-PCR produced the TCR beta libraries. Running roughly 10 cycles apiece, the first two PCR rounds relied on TRBV1-TRBV30 forward primers together with a C-beta reverse primer. MiXCR was run by TCRdb on the multiplex PCR reads, yielding one entry per CDR3 protein. Found here are about 310,000 distinct CDR3 sequences, around three fifths of them singletons; the top ten hold around 15%.

Overall study results and limits: Tumor tissue displayed a significantly greater top-250-clone fraction than blood (p = 0.039). Unsorted bulk samples meant CD4+ and CD8+ repertoires went uncompared.

Trimming took off 7 bases at V and 7 bases at J, with 17 bases between the two ends. Germline lookup yields CDR1 SQVTM and CDR2 ANQGSEA. This CDR3 spans 13 amino acids. The clonotype originates from a woman aged 25 to 39 with primary liver carcinoma and hepatitis B virus infection. The chain joins TRBV29-1 to TRBJ2-1; D ambiguous. The specimen sequenced was peripheral blood. The CDR3 sequence is CSARPPLRNEQFL. The DNA of the CDR3 is TGCAGCGCCCGACCTCCTCTGAGGAATGAGCAGTTCCTC.